These 12 T cell receptor beta chains share one sample of origin, sequenced in a study of human T cells and chemical hapten exposure. The library gave individual cDNA molecules unique molecular identifiers. TCRdb reprocessed the reads via MiXCR and lists one record per CDR3 protein. This sample yields fewer than 150,000 distinct CDR3 sequences, of which roughly 8.5% are seen a single time; around 1.4% belongs to the top ten. Unfractionated whole blood was the source of the extracted total RNA. Sequenced sample: whole blood. Receptors originate from a human donor in good health. Some clones in this sample may be carry-over from other donors' samples.

The CDR3 nucleotides read TGCGCCAGCAGCTCCTGGGACCTCCAAGAGACCCAGTACTTC. It translates to CASSSWDLQETQYF. The chain uses TRBV4-1 and TRBJ2-5, with D possibly called TRBD1 or TRBD2 (5 bases each). There are 14 residues in the CDR3. CDR1 MGHRA and CDR2 YSYEKL come from the germline V gene. Trimming left V 5 bases short and J 1 base short, with 11 bases between.

To note about this clonotype: A much larger clone lies a single base off, so this may be a read error. The V gene is TRBV20-1, the J gene TRBJ1-2, with 9 positions matching TRBD1. J lost 4 bases, V lost 7 bases, and 7 bases had no gene match. The CDR3 extends over 13 amino acids. From germline, CDR1 is DFQATT and CDR2 SNEGSKA (reference sequence). In DNA, the CDR3 is TGCAGTGTTCCCCGACAGGGGGTCTATGGCTACACCTTC. It specifies CSVPRQGVYGYTF.

There are a few counts of this clonotype. The chain links TRBV3-1 to TRBJ1-3; possible D gene TRBD1, 6 bases. The CDR3 extends over 16 amino acids. Germline loops: CDR1 LGHDT, CDR2 YNNKEL (reference sequence). V shed 0 bases and J shed 4 bases, with 13 bases lying between them. CDR3 in amino acids: CASSQDEQGLGNTIYF. The CDR3 DNA sequence: TGTGCCAGCAGCCAAGATGAACAGGGTCTAGGAAACACCATATATTTT. Using reference TRBV3-1 and TRBJ1-3 for the parts outside the CDR3, the full variable domain is DTAVSQTPKYLVTQMGNDKSIKCEQNLGHDTMYWYKQDSKKFLKIMFSYNNKELIINETVPNRFSPKSPDKAHLNLHINSLELGDSAVYFCASSQDEQGLGNTIYFGEGSWLTVV.

This clonotype turned up a few times. V is TRBV3-1 and J is TRBJ2-5; weak D call: TRBD2 (6 bases). V was shortened by 5 bases and J by 0 bases, with 13 bases between the two germline ends. This CDR3 is 15 amino acids long. Germline V gene lookup returns CDR1 LGHDT and CDR2 YNNKEL (reference sequence). The CDR3 here is CASSWDFPYQETQYF. The CDR3 coding sequence is TGTGCCAGCAGCTGGGACTTTCCGTACCAAGAGACCCAGTACTTC.

In this sample, this clonotype turned up many times. The chain recombines TRBV18 with TRBJ1-5, with 7 nucleotides matching TRBD1. The CDR3 has 14 amino acids. Germline V gives CDR1 KGHSH, CDR2 LQKENI. V was pared by 4 bases and J by 6 bases, with 6 bases of the junction left unmatched. Written as DNA, the CDR3 is TGTGCCAGCTCACTCACAGGGGATGGTCAGCCCCAGCATTTT. It yields the protein CASSLTGDGQPQHF.

This chain connects TRBV2 to TRBJ1-5; D ambiguous. V lost 4 bases, J lost 5 bases, and 9 bases lay in between. This CDR3 has 13 residues. CDR1 is SNHLY and CDR2 is FYNNEI in the germline V gene. CDR3: CASSGTEDQPQHF. The CDR3 coding sequence is TGTGCCAGCAGTGGGACGGAAGATCAGCCCCAGCATTTT.

This clonotype was observed a few times. This chain connects TRBV7-2 to TRBJ2-1; D might be TRBD1 (5 bases). There are 14 residues in the CDR3. V lost 0 bases to trimming and J lost 8 bases, with 11 bases between them. From germline, CDR1 is SGHTA and CDR2 FQGNSA. The CDR3, as DNA: TGTGCCAGCAGCTTAGCCGCAGGGAAGGATGAGCAGTTCTTC. Amino acids: CASSLAAGKDEQFF.

This clonotype showed up just once. This sequence may be a read error, since a much larger clone differs from it by one base. The rearrangement links TRBV12-3 or TRBV12-4 to TRBJ1-3; D gene unclear. V lost 6 bases and J lost 0, with 21 bases in between. This CDR3 has 18 residues. The CDR3 bases are TGTGCCAGCAGCCAATCCAGCCAGACCGCGAGCTCTGGAAACACCATATATTTT. It translates to CASSQSSQTASSGNTIYF.

As to this clonotype: A read error is possible here, since a much larger clone lies one base away. The CDR3 DNA reads as TGTGCCATCAGTGAGTCGAATGTGGAGGGTTGGACGAACACTGAAGCTTCCTTT. Translating it yields CAISESNVEGWTNTEASF. The genes are TRBV10-3 and TRBJ1-1, with no clear D. CDR1 and CDR2 from the germline V gene are ENHRY and SYGVKD. The CDR3 has 18 amino acids.

The chain couples TRBV5-4 to TRBJ1-4; D ambiguous. The CDR3 contains 15 residues. In germline, CDR1 is SGHNT, CDR2 YYREEE (reference sequence). The ends were cut back, 2 bases at V and 7 bases at J, with 15 bases in the middle. CDR3 loop: CASSFRGLGVEKLFF. The CDR3, as DNA: TGTGCCAGCAGCTTCCGCGGGCTCGGTGTTGAAAAACTGTTTTTT.

CDR3 nucleotides: TGTGCCAGCAGTGAAACGGGGGGGCTAACAGATACGCAGTATTTT. It specifies CASSETGGLTDTQYF. The chain is built from TRBV6-5 and TRBJ2-3; TRBD2 aligns across 8 bases. CDR1 and CDR2 from the germline V gene are MNHEY and SVGAGI. The CDR3 covers 15 residues. The V segment lost 5 bases and the J segment 3 bases; nucleotides outside the gene matches: 7.

This clonotype was observed a few times. The chain couples TRBV20-1 to TRBJ2-7, with D possibly matching TRBD1 (5 bases). This CDR3 region has 12 residues. The germline V and J ends were trimmed by 3 bases and 1 base, with 7 bases remaining between them. From germline, CDR1 is DFQATT and CDR2 SNEGSKA (reference sequence). CDR3 DNA sequence: TGCAGTGCTAGCCAGGGATCCTACGAGCAGTACTTC. Amino acids: CSASQGSYEQYF.